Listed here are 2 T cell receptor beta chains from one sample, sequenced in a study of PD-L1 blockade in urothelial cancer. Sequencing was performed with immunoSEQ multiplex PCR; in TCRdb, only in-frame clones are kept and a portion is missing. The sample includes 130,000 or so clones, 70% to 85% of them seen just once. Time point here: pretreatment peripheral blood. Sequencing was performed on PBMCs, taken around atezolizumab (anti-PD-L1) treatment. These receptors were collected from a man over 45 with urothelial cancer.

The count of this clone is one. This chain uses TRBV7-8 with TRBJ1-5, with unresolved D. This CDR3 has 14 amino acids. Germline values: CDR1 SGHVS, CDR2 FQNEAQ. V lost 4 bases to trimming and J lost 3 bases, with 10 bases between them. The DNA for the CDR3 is TGTGCCAGCAGCTCCGTCGGGTACAATCAGCCCCAGCATTTT. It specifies CASSSVGYNQPQHF.

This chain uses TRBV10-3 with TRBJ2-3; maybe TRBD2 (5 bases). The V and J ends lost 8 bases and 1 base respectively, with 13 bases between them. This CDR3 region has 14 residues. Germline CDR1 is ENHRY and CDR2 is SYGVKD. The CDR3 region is CAILSERGTDTQYF. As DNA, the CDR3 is TGTGCCATCCTGTCGGAGAGGGGCACAGATACGCAGTATTTT.